A single sample gave rise to the 10 T cell receptor beta chains below, sequenced in a study of patients and donors after allogeneic stem cell transplantation. TCRdb passed the RT-PCR reads through MiXCR, listing each CDR3 protein once. The repertoire holds more than 850,000 distinct CDR3 sequences, with roughly 18% as singletons. Sequenced input: blood, either unsorted or a sorted T cell fraction (not recorded which). These receptors were taken from a human donor who was either an allogeneic HSCT recipient or a stem cell or donor lymphocyte infusion donor (not recorded which). It is not recorded whose cells these are; they may come from a transplant donor.

The chain employs TRBV20-1 and TRBJ2-1; D uncertain. Germline V CDR1 and CDR2: DFQATT, SNEGSKA (reference sequence). With 3 bases removed from V and 5 bases from J, the gap between germline ends came to 11 bases. CDR3 length equals 13 residues. The CDR3 coding sequence is TGCAGTGCTAGGCCGTCCCTAAACAATGAGCAGTTCTTC. This codes for CSARPSLNNEQFF.

This clonotype appeared a few times. This rearrangement joins TRBV11-2 to TRBJ1-1; 10 bases line up with TRBD1. The junction had 5 bases not matched to a gene; V was cut back by 1 base and J by 0 bases. Germline CDR1 is SGHAT and CDR2 is FQNNGV. The CDR3 extends over 17 amino acids. For the CDR3, the DNA is TGTGCCAGCAGCTTAGGACAGGGGGCGAGTGTGAACACTGAAGCTTTCTTT. Its protein is CASSLGQGASVNTEAFF.

This sequence joins TRBV29-1 and TRBJ2-5; D might be TRBD1 or TRBD2, each matching 5 bases. The germline gives CDR1 SQVTM, CDR2 ANQGSEA. The V and J ends lost 4 bases and 5 bases respectively, with 11 bases between them. The CDR3 totals 12 residues. The CDR3 DNA reads TGCAGCGTTGCAGAGGGGTGGGAGACCCAGTACTTC. This encodes CSVAEGWETQYF.

This clonotype was recorded a few times. The rearrangement joins TRBV12-3 or TRBV12-4 to TRBJ2-1; D is ambiguous. This CDR3 spans 14 amino acids. The V end lost 1 base, the J end lost 5 bases, and 9 bases lay between the germline ends. CDR3 bases: TGTGCCAGCAGTTTAGGGAGATACGACAATGAGCAGTTCTTC. The encoded protein is CASSLGRYDNEQFF.

This clonotype was detected only a few times. The chain links TRBV12-3 or TRBV12-4 to TRBJ1-5, with unresolved D. CDR3 size: 11 residues. Trimming removed 5 bases at V and 11 bases at J, with 10 bases between. The chain's CDR3 is CASSPGMAQHF. For the CDR3, the DNA is TGTGCCAGCAGTCCGGGGATGGCCCAGCATTTT.

The table lists this clonotype with a few counts. The chain uses TRBV3-1 and TRBJ2-7, with D maybe TRBD1 (5 bases). V lost 6 bases and J lost 7, with 16 bases in between. Germline V gene sequence: CDR1 LGHDT, CDR2 YNNKEL (reference sequence). CDR3 length equals 13 residues. Here the CDR3 DNA reads TGTGCCAGCAGACTCCTAGGGGTGGGGGAGCAGTACTTC. It is translated as CASRLLGVGEQYF.

The V call is TRBV7-2, the J call TRBJ2-1; D is possibly TRBD1 (6 bases). This CDR3 comprises 16 residues. V shed 4 bases and J shed 0 bases, with 13 bases lying between them. Germline V gene sequence: CDR1 SGHTA, CDR2 FQGNSA. The CDR3 DNA reads as TGTGCCAGCAGCTCCCCGACAGGCAGCTCCTACAATGAGCAGTTCTTC. It is translated as CASSSPTGSSYNEQFF.

CDR3 coding DNA: TGTGCCAGCAGCCCCCAGACTAGCGGGATAACCAGGGGCTTCGGTGAGCAGTTCTTC. Translated, it gives CASSPQTSGITRGFGEQFF. This chain connects TRBV9 to TRBJ2-1; 11 bases fit TRBD2. The CDR3 covers 19 residues. Unmatched junction bases numbered 21, after V lost 4 bases and J lost 9 bases. From germline, CDR1 is SGDLS and CDR2 YYNGEE.

This clonotype was seen a few times. The CDR3 loop reads CASTPRISSYNEQFF. The CDR3 bases are TGTGCCAGCACCCCCCGTATTAGCTCCTACAATGAGCAGTTCTTC. The chain employs TRBV7-9 and TRBJ2-1; D gene ambiguous. Per germline, CDR1 SEHNR and CDR2 FQNEAQ (reference sequence). The CDR3 consists of 15 residues. V dropped 7 bases and J dropped 0 bases, with 13 bases sitting between them.

This clonotype was recorded many times. V is TRBV12-3 or TRBV12-4 and J is TRBJ2-2; D unclear. The V end was cut by 5 bases, the J end by 6 bases, with 10 bases between. The CDR3 runs 13 residues. CDR3 protein: CASSPRPPGELFF. The DNA of the CDR3 is TGTGCCAGCAGTCCCCGTCCCCCCGGGGAGCTGTTTTTT.